Listed here are 2 T cell receptor beta chains from one sample, sequenced in a study of cytotoxic CD8 clonotypes in ibrutinib-treated CLL. The repertoire was sequenced with immunoSEQ multiplex PCR; TCRdb's copy has only in-frame clones and lacks some. Here the sample spans approximately 190,000 clones, over 65% being singletons. The sequenced sample was PBMCs, obtained after 12 months of ibrutinib treatment. The receptors stem from a human donor with chronic lymphocytic leukemia.

V is TRBV6-6 and J is TRBJ2-2; no definite D call. V was shortened by 10 bases and J by 2 bases, with 14 bases between the two germline ends. Germline V gene lookup returns CDR1 MNHNY and CDR2 SVGAGI (reference sequence). This CDR3 is built from 14 residues. The CDR3 protein is CAIASDYNTGELFF. DNA of the CDR3: TGTGCCATCGCGAGTGATTACAACACCGGGGAGCTGTTTTTT.

The chain combines TRBV2 with TRBJ1-5; perhaps TRBD1 as D (6 bases). V lost 6 bases and J lost 3, with 12 bases in between. Germline V gene data show CDR1 as SNHLY and CDR2 as FYNNEI. The CDR3 runs to 14 residues. CDR3 bases: TGTGCCAGCAGCACACAGGGTATCAATCAGCCCCAGCATTTT. It encodes CASSTQGINQPQHF.